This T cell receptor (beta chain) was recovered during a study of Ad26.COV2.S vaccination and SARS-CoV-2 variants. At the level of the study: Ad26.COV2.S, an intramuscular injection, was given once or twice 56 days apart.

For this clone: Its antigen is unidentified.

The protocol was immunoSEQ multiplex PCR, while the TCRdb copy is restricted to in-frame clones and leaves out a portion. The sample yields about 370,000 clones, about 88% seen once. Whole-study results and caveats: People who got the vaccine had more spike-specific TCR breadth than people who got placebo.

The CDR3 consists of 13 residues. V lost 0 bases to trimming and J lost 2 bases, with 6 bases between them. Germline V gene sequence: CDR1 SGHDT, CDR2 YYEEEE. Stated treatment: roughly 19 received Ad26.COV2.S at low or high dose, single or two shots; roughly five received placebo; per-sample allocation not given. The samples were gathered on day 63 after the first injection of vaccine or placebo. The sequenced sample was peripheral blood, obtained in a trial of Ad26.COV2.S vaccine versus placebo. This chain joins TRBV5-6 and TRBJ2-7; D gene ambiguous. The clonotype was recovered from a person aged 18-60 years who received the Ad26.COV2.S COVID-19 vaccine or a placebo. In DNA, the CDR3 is TGTGCCAGCAGCTTGGGATCCACCTACGAGCAGTACTTC. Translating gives CASSLGSTYEQYF.